This TCR beta chain is from a study of persistence of HIV-infected CD4 T cells. Study as a whole: A median of about 8 years of suppressive ART preceded sampling. Overall study findings and caveats: TCRbeta richness was lower in CMV- and Gag-responding cells than in anti-CD3/anti-CD28-responding cells.

On this clone: The antigen remains undetermined.

Sequencing used immunoSEQ version 4 in survey mode. Assay: immunoSEQ multiplex PCR; the TCRdb copy retains only in-frame clones and omits some. Of tens of thousands of clones listed, about 88% are singletons. Nonspecific anti-CD3/anti-CD28 bead stimulation represents the broad CD4+ T cell repertoire. Responding CD4+ T cells were sorted by upregulation of both CD40 ligand and CD69. Anti-CD28/CD49d costimulation, CD40-blocking antibody and enfuvirtide were given to CD8-depleted PBMCs for roughly 20 hours. The ends lost 2 bases at V and 6 bases at J; junction bases unmatched: 5. The CDR3 spans 15 residues. Germline CDR1 is MNHEY and CDR2 is SVGEGT.

The specimen was CD4+ T cells sorted from PBMCs after approximately 20-hour stimulation, collected from a patient who received antiretroviral therapy. This rearrangement joins TRBV6-2 or TRBV6-3 to TRBJ2-1; 9 nucleotides match TRBD2. The clonotype was recovered from an adult woman with HIV who was CMV-seropositive. The CDR3 DNA reads as TGTGCCAGCAGTTACACTAGCGGGTCCCTCAATGAGCAGTTCTTC. Residues: CASSYTSGSLNEQFF.